One and the same sample provided the 16 T cell receptor beta chains below, sequenced in a study of OX40 agonist ivuxolimab in advanced cancers. Generated by immunoSEQ multiplex PCR, the TCRdb table keeps only in-frame clones and is missing some. The sample yields about 79,000 clones, more than 90% seen once. Sequenced here: CD4+ or CD8+ T cells sorted from blood, sampled in a trial of the OX40 agonist ivuxolimab. The receptor set was obtained from an adult with an advanced solid tumor such as melanoma, head and neck, liver or kidney cancer.

The chain links TRBV11-2 to TRBJ2-1, with 9 bases fitting TRBD2. Germline V CDR1 and CDR2: SGHAT, FQNNGV. There are 15 residues in the CDR3. V was clipped by 2 bases and J by 6 bases; unmatched bases: 5. In nucleotides, the CDR3 is TGTGCCAGCAGCTTAAGAGTGACTAGCGGCAATGAGCAGTTCTTC. It codes for CASSLRVTSGNEQFF.

The J gene is TRBJ2-7, the V gene TRBV28, with D possibly matching TRBD1 (5 bases). V was trimmed by 1 base and J by 5 bases, leaving 6 bases between them. From germline, CDR1 is MDHEN and CDR2 SYDVKM. The CDR3 is 12 amino acids. For the CDR3, the DNA is TGTGCCAGCAGTTTATCAGGGAACGAGCAGTACTTC. Its protein product is CASSLSGNEQYF.

The chain is built from TRBV7-3 and TRBJ2-3; D not certain. This CDR3 region has 13 residues. V lost 2 bases and J 4 bases, leaving 7 bases between the germline ends. Per the germline V gene, CDR1 is SGHTA and CDR2 is FQGTGA. CDR3 protein: CASSLGPPDTQYF. In DNA, the CDR3 is TGTGCCAGCAGCTTAGGTCCGCCAGATACGCAGTATTTT.

The DNA for the CDR3 is TGTGCCAGCAGGAGGACAGGTCTTAATGAAAAACTGTTTTTT. Translating gives CASRRTGLNEKLFF. This chain joins TRBV5-8 and TRBJ1-4; TRBD1 aligns across 7 bases. V shed 5 bases and J 4 bases; nucleotides not matched to a gene: 5. CDR1 SGHTS and CDR2 YDEGEE come from the germline V gene. This CDR3 contains 14 residues.

The gene calls are TRBV30 and TRBJ2-7; TRBD2 aligns across 10 bases. The CDR3 loop spans 15 amino acids. J gave up 0 bases and V 3 bases, and 5 bases lay outside the gene matches. CDR1 GTSNPN and CDR2 SVGIG come from the germline V gene (reference sequence). CDR3 nucleotide sequence: TGTGCCTGGAGCCGGACTAGCGGAATCTCCTACGAGCAGTACTTC. Translated: CAWSRTSGISYEQYF.

The chain is built from TRBV23-1 and TRBJ2-2, with 9 bases lining up with TRBD1. TRBV23-1 is identified as an open reading frame with a role that is uncertain. Losses at the gene ends were 3 bases for V and 3 bases for J; bases not matched to a gene: 8. This CDR3 contains 17 residues. The DNA for the CDR3 is TGCGCCAGCAGTCAGCCGGGACAGGGAAGGGACACCGGGGAGCTGTTTTTT. It codes for CASSQPGQGRDTGELFF.

The V call is TRBV11-3, the J call TRBJ2-5; 8 positions match TRBD1. V lost 4 bases and J lost 0; bases outside the gene matches: 10. The CDR3 runs 17 residues. The germline V gene has CDR1 SGHNT and CDR2 YENEEA. The DNA for the CDR3 is TGTGCCAGCAGCTCCGGACAGGGCGTTCAGTACCAAGAGACCCAGTACTTC. The encoded protein is CASSSGQGVQYQETQYF.

This sequence joins TRBV28 and TRBJ2-7; 12 positions agree with TRBD2. Germline trimming cut 5 bases from V and 6 bases from J; bases unmatched to any gene: 23. The CDR3 totals 20 residues. The germline CDR1 and CDR2 sequences are MDHEN and SYDVKM. CDR3 in DNA: TGTGCCAGCAGTCGAAACCCCCTCCTAGCGGGAGGGGGGGTAGGGGGCGAGCAGTACTTC. Its translation: CASSRNPLLAGGGVGGEQYF.

This clone was detected only once. The chain has TRBV28 and TRBJ1-3; D remains ambiguous. V was trimmed by 3 bases and J by 4 bases, leaving 10 bases between them. The CDR3 contains 14 residues. CDR1 MDHEN and CDR2 SYDVKM come from the germline V gene. CDR3 in amino acids: CASSFSGPGNTIYF. CDR3 nucleotide sequence: TGTGCCAGCAGTTTCTCCGGGCCCGGAAACACCATATATTTT.

J is TRBJ1-2 and V is TRBV18; D perhaps matches TRBD1 (5 bases). This CDR3 spans 16 amino acids. V was cut by 2 bases and J by 8 bases, with 21 bases left in between. Germline values: CDR1 KGHSH, CDR2 LQKENI. The DNA of the CDR3 is TGTGCCAGCTCACCAAAAATTGGGGCGCAAGGCTCGGGCTACACCTTC. Its translation is CASSPKIGAQGSGYTF. Supplemented by reference TRBV18 and TRBJ1-2, the full variable domain reads NAGVMQNPRHLVRRRGQEARLRCSPMKGHSHVYWYRQLPEEGLKFMVYLQKENIIDESGMPKERFSAEFPKEGPSILRIQQVVRGDSAAYFCASSPKIGAQGSGYTFGSGTRLTVV.

The rearrangement joins TRBV6-1 to TRBJ2-3, with no clear D. The CDR3 runs to 14 residues. Germline V gene sequence: CDR1 MNHNS, CDR2 SASEGT. Trimming pared 6 bases from V and 0 bases from J, leaving 10 bases between. CDR3 in DNA: TGTGCCAGCAGACTCCAAGGTAGCACAGATACGCAGTATTTT. It is translated as CASRLQGSTDTQYF.

The J gene is TRBJ1-1, the V gene TRBV14, with a possible D match to TRBD1 (6 bases). In germline, CDR1 is SGHDN, CDR2 FVKESK. Trimming pared 0 bases from V and 10 bases from J, leaving 21 bases between. The length of the CDR3 is 16 residues. The CDR3 nucleotides read TGTGCCAGCAGCCAAGATAGTCGGACAGCCTTCTACCCAGCTTTCTTT. The encoded protein is CASSQDSRTAFYPAFF.

This rearrangement joins TRBV7-9 to TRBJ2-7, with TRBD1 identical over 8 bases. CDR3 size: 13 residues. Germline V gene lookup returns CDR1 SEHNR and CDR2 FQNEAQ (reference sequence). V trimming: 1 base; J trimming: 13 bases; junction bases outside the gene matches: 9. For the CDR3, the DNA is TGTGCCAGCAGCTTAGAAGCTGCAGGGGGCGCCTACTTC. This codes for CASSLEAAGGAYF.

J is TRBJ1-1 and V is TRBV2; D might be TRBD1 (5 bases). V lost 4 bases and J 0 bases, leaving 9 bases between the germline ends. Looked up from germline, CDR1 is SNHLY and CDR2 is FYNNEI. There are 14 residues in the CDR3. CDR3 in amino acids: CASSASGVNTEAFF. CDR3 bases: TGTGCCAGCAGTGCATCGGGGGTGAACACTGAAGCTTTCTTT.

This chain uses TRBV27 with TRBJ1-6; no firm D call. This CDR3 region has 15 residues. Per germline, CDR1 MNHEY and CDR2 SMNVEV (reference sequence). Between the trimmed V and J ends, which lost 3 bases and 9 bases, there was a span of 15 bases. CDR3 region: CASSLRGDLGSPLHF. CDR3 DNA sequence: TGTGCCAGCAGTTTGCGCGGGGATCTGGGTTCACCCCTCCACTTT.

The chain carries TRBV7-3 and TRBJ2-5; D is ambiguous. V lost 5 bases and J lost 4, with 8 bases in between. The CDR3 is 12 amino acids. In germline, CDR1 is SGHTA, CDR2 FQGTGA. The CDR3 protein is CASSKGIETQYF. Here the CDR3 DNA reads TGTGCCAGCAGCAAGGGCATAGAGACCCAGTACTTC.